These 23 T cell receptor beta chains originate from one sample sequenced in a study of blood T cell repertoires in COVID-19. The repertoire was sequenced with immunoSEQ multiplex PCR; TCRdb's copy has only in-frame clones and lacks some. The sample consists of several thousand clones, about 90% of them appearing once. Sequencing was carried out using peripheral blood. The source of these receptors is a woman in her forties or fifties with active COVID-19.

The chain joins TRBV27 to TRBJ2-1; D gene ambiguous. V lost 5 bases and J lost 0, with 11 bases in between. The germline gives CDR1 MNHEY, CDR2 SMNVEV (reference sequence). The CDR3 is made up of 15 amino acids. The CDR3 reads CASSPGYSSYNEQFF. CDR3 nucleotide sequence: TGTGCCAGCAGTCCCGGCTACAGCTCCTACAATGAGCAGTTCTTC.

The chain carries TRBV29-1 and TRBJ2-7, with 7 bases that match TRBD2. The CDR3 is 14 residues long. J lost 2 bases, V lost 2 bases, and 6 bases had no gene match. CDR1 SQVTM and CDR2 ANQGSEA come from the germline V gene. The DNA of the CDR3 is TGCAGCGTTGAACTCGCGGGAGAGCCCTACGAGCAGTACTTC. Its protein is CSVELAGEPYEQYF.

The gene calls are TRBV19 and TRBJ2-2; the match to TRBD2 covers 9 bases. This CDR3 is 15 amino acids long. V was pared by 5 bases and J by 5 bases, with 6 bases of the junction left unmatched. Germline CDR1 and CDR2: LNHDA and SQIVND (reference sequence). The CDR3 reads CASSFIAGDTGELFF. CDR3 sequence (DNA): TGTGCCAGTAGTTTCATAGCGGGAGATACCGGGGAGCTGTTTTTT.

This clone appeared a few times. In DNA form, the CDR3 reads TGCGCCAGCAGCCAAGAAGGTCTAGGGGGATCCTACGAGCAGTACTTC. Translating it yields CASSQEGLGGSYEQYF. V usage is TRBV4-1 and J usage is TRBJ2-7, with a possible D match to TRBD1 (6 bases). Trimming took 0 bases from V and 1 from J, leaving 13 bases between them. The CDR3 sequence is 16 residues long. In germline, CDR1 is MGHRA, CDR2 YSYEKL.

The J gene is TRBJ1-1, the V gene TRBV9; weak D call: TRBD1 (6 bases). The germline CDR1 and CDR2 sequences are SGDLS and YYNGEE. The CDR3 extends over 16 amino acids. Deletions cut 0 bases from V and 0 bases from J, with 12 bases between. The CDR3 reads CASSVEGGYMNTEAFF. The CDR3 nucleotides read TGTGCCAGCAGCGTAGAAGGGGGTTACATGAACACTGAAGCTTTCTTT.

This chain connects TRBV11-2 to TRBJ1-4, with D tentatively TRBD1 (6 bases). Trimming cost V 5 bases and J 8 bases, with 18 bases left between them. Germline V gene sequence: CDR1 SGHAT, CDR2 FQNNGV. CDR3 length equals 15 residues. For the CDR3, the DNA is TGTGCCAGCAGCCCCAATGCGGGGGGCAGGGAAAAACTGTTTTTT. It yields the protein CASSPNAGGREKLFF.

This chain links TRBV19 with TRBJ2-2; possible D gene TRBD2, 7 bases. CDR3 length: 15 amino acids. CDR1 LNHDA and CDR2 SQIVND come from the germline V gene (reference sequence). Trimming cost V 6 bases and J 4 bases, with 15 bases left between them. The CDR3 DNA reads as TGTGCCAGTAGCTCTAGCGGACAGCCCACCGGGGAGCTGTTTTTT. This translates into CASSSSGQPTGELFF.

The chain recombines TRBV9 with TRBJ1-2, with D possibly TRBD1 on 6 matching bases. Trimming removed 0 bases at V and 6 bases at J, with 12 bases between. CDR3 length equals 14 residues. Germline V gene data show CDR1 as SGDLS and CDR2 as YYNGEE. CDR3 sequence reads: CASSVDWGRDGYTF. In DNA form, the CDR3 reads TGTGCCAGCAGCGTAGATTGGGGGCGCGATGGCTACACCTTC.

This chain connects TRBV18 to TRBJ1-2, with a weak D call TRBD1 (6 bases). CDR1 KGHSH and CDR2 LQKENI come from the germline V gene. Trimming cost V 4 bases and J 3 bases, with 9 bases left between them. The length of the CDR3 is 13 residues. The CDR3 region has the DNA TGTGCCAGCTCACAACAGGGTGACTATGGCTACACCTTC. Protein sequence: CASSQQGDYGYTF.

The DNA for the CDR3 is TGTGCCAGCAGTTACCACCGGGACAGGGGGCTTGGCTACACCTTC. Its protein is CASSYHRDRGLGYTF. The V gene is TRBV28, the J gene TRBJ1-2; 12 bases are a match to TRBD1. CDR1 is MDHEN, CDR2 SYDVKM, per germline. Trimming took 4 bases from V and 7 from J; bases not matched to a gene: 7. This CDR3 region has 15 residues.

The V gene is TRBV6-5, the J gene TRBJ2-1, with D possibly being TRBD2 (6 bases). Trimming removed 7 bases at V and 6 bases at J, with 13 bases between. Per the germline V gene, CDR1 is MNHEY and CDR2 is SVGAGI. The CDR3 length is 13 residues. The CDR3 DNA is TGTGCCAGCAAGGGCGACGGGAGCAATGAGCAGTTCTTC. Its protein is CASKGDGSNEQFF.

The J gene is TRBJ2-5, the V gene TRBV5-1, with a weak D call TRBD2 (6 bases). The CDR3 has 14 residues. V was pared by 2 bases and J by 3 bases, with 11 bases between. Per germline, CDR1 SGHRS and CDR2 YFSETQ. CDR3 amino acids: CASSFQTGEETQYF. DNA for the CDR3: TGCGCCAGCAGCTTCCAGACGGGAGAAGAGACCCAGTACTTC. The complete variable domain, with remaining parts taken from reference TRBV5-1 and TRBJ2-5, reads KAGVTQTPRYLIKTRGQQVTLSCSPISGHRSVSWYQQTPGQGLQFLFEYFSETQRNKGNFPGRFSGRQFSNSRSEMNVSTLELGDSALYLCASSFQTGEETQYFGPGTRLLVL.

The V and J genes are TRBV9 and TRBJ2-3, with 14 bases aligning to TRBD2. This CDR3 comprises 16 residues. J gave up 8 bases and V 4 bases, and 9 bases lay outside the gene matches. Germline V gene lookup returns CDR1 SGDLS and CDR2 YYNGEE. The CDR3 nucleotides read TGTGCCAGCAGCCCGACTAGCGGGAGGGCGCCGGGTACGCAGTATTTT. Protein: CASSPTSGRAPGTQYF.

The chain employs TRBV5-4 and TRBJ1-1; perhaps TRBD1 as D (5 bases). The CDR3 contains 15 residues. V lost 2 bases, J lost 0 bases, and 11 bases lay in between. Germline CDR1 and CDR2: SGHNT and YYREEE (reference sequence). The CDR3 DNA is TGTGCCAGCAGCTTTTCCGTACAGGTGAACACTGAAGCTTTCTTT. Its protein product is CASSFSVQVNTEAFF.

V and J are TRBV5-1 and TRBJ1-2; 10 bases line up with TRBD1. The CDR3 contains 16 residues. J lost 0 bases, V lost 5 bases, and 7 bases had no gene match. Per the germline V gene, CDR1 is SGHRS and CDR2 is YFSETQ. The CDR3 region is CASRAGTGASNYGYTF. For the CDR3, the DNA is TGCGCCAGCAGGGCCGGGACAGGGGCGTCTAACTATGGCTACACCTTC.

This chain uses TRBV27 with TRBJ1-2; a weak D match, TRBD1 (5 bases). Trimming removed 10 bases at V and 5 bases at J, with 23 bases between. The CDR3 runs 15 residues. Per the germline V gene, CDR1 is MNHEY and CDR2 is SMNVEV (reference sequence). DNA of the CDR3: TGTGCCACCCGGGGGTCCGGGGGACTGGGGTATGGCTACACCTTC. Translated, it gives CATRGSGGLGYGYTF.

V usage is TRBV4-2 and J usage is TRBJ1-2; D is unclear. V was trimmed by 1 base and J by 7 bases, leaving 10 bases between them. The CDR3 runs 13 residues. Germline CDR1 and CDR2: LGHNA and YNFKEQ. The CDR3 sequence: CASSQAPGSGYTF. CDR3 nucleotide sequence: TGTGCCAGCAGCCAAGCGCCCGGGAGTGGCTACACCTTC.

This chain uses TRBV6-6 with TRBJ1-5; D possibly corresponds to TRBD1 (6 bases). This CDR3 region has 14 residues. CDR1 and CDR2 from the germline V gene are MNHNY and SVGAGI (reference sequence). V dropped 7 bases and J dropped 7 bases, with 17 bases sitting between them. CDR3 sequence reads: CASKLTTGPQPQHF. The DNA of the CDR3 is TGTGCCAGCAAACTAACTACAGGGCCCCAGCCCCAGCATTTT.

The gene calls are TRBV5-8 and TRBJ2-7; 7 bases align to TRBD1. This CDR3 region has 15 residues. Germline V CDR1 and CDR2: SGHTS, YDEGEE. J gave up 4 bases and V 9 bases, and 16 bases lay outside the gene matches. The CDR3 coding sequence is TGTGCCACAGTGAGACCGGGACAGTTGACTTACGAGCAGTACTTC. Its translation: CATVRPGQLTYEQYF.

The rearrangement links TRBV2 to TRBJ2-7; 9 bases align to TRBD2. Germline V gene data show CDR1 as SNHLY and CDR2 as FYNNEI. With V trimmed by 2 bases and J by 5 bases, 7 bases remained unmatched. This CDR3 region has 15 residues. Here the CDR3 DNA reads TGTGCCAGCAGTGAAAGGGCTAGCGGGATCGACGAGCAGTACTTC. Residues: CASSERASGIDEQYF.

The gene calls are TRBV15 and TRBJ2-2, with 11 bases that match TRBD2. CDR3 length: 17 residues. Germline lookup yields CDR1 LNHNV and CDR2 YYDKDF (reference sequence). V gave up 1 base and J gave up 5 bases; unmatched junction bases: 6. CDR3 in DNA: TGTGCCACCAGCAGAGTAGCGGGAGGGCCGGAAACCGGGGAGCTGTTTTTT. It codes for CATSRVAGGPETGELFF. Full variable domain (rest looked up from reference TRBV15 and TRBJ2-2): DAMVIQNPRYQVTQFGKPVTLSCSQTLNHNVMYWYQQKSSQAPKLLFHYYDKDFNNEADTPDNFQSRRPNTSFCFLDIRSPGLGDTAMYLCATSRVAGGPETGELFFGEGSRLTVL.

This chain joins TRBV29-1 and TRBJ2-3; 7 nucleotides line up with TRBD1. Germline values: CDR1 SQVTM, CDR2 ANQGSEA. CDR3 length: 13 residues. Losses at the gene ends were 4 bases for V and 6 bases for J; bases not matched to a gene: 7. This CDR3 is CSVARGKRDTQYF. The DNA of the CDR3 is TGCAGCGTTGCCAGGGGGAAGAGGGATACGCAGTATTTT.

This clone was detected only a few times. The chain joins TRBV7-6 to TRBJ1-6, with 9 positions matching TRBD1. The CDR3 is 15 amino acids. With 1 base clipped from V and 11 bases from J, the junction kept 6 bases outside the gene matches. Germline lookup yields CDR1 SGHVS and CDR2 FNYEAQ. The DNA of the CDR3 is TGTGCCAGCAGCTTAGGGGGGACAGGGCTCGCACCCCTCCACTTT. This sequence encodes CASSLGGTGLAPLHF. The variable domain in full, with the rest retrieved from reference TRBV7-6 and TRBJ1-6, is GAGVSQSPRYKVTKRGQDVALRCDPISGHVSLYWYRQALGQGPEFLTYFNYEAQQDKSGLPNDRFSAERPEGSISTLTIQRTEQRDSAMYRCASSLGGTGLAPLHFGNGTRLTVT.